This T cell receptor beta chain was recovered during a study of graft-versus-host responses after intestinal transplantation. Profiled with immunoSEQ multiplex PCR; TCRdb holds only in-frame clones, not every one. The table records some 48,000 clones, 85% to 95% of them present only once. The CDR3 length is 16 residues. V lost 5 bases and J lost 6, with 20 bases in between. The germline gives CDR1 SNHLY, CDR2 FYNNEI. A note on this clone: Its target is unknown.

The chain couples TRBV2 to TRBJ1-5; a weak D match, TRBD1 (5 bases). Sequences were derived from unstimulated CD8+ T cells sorted from spleen or lymph node cells, sampled before transplant. The source of this sequence is a human donor who was the organ donor for an intestinal transplant. CDR3 nucleotide sequence: TGTGCCAGCAGTCACCGGGACCTCCGTCTCTCTCAGCCCCAGCATTTT. Protein: CASSHRDLRLSQPQHF.